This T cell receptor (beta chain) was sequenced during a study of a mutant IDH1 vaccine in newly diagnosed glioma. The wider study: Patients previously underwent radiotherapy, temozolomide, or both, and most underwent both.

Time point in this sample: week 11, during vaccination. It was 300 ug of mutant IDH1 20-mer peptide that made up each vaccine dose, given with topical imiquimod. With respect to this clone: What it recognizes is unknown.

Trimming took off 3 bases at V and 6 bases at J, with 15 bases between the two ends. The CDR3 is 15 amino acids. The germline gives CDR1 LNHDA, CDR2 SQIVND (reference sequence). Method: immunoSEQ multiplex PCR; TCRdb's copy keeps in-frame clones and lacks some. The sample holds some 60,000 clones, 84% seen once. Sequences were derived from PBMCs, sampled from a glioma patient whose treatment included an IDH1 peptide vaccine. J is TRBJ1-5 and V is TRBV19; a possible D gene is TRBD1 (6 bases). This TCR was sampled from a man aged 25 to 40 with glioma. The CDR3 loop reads CASSMGAGSGQPQHF. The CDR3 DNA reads TGTGCCAGTAGTATGGGGGCCGGGTCGGGTCAGCCCCAGCATTTT.